This TCR beta chain was sequenced for a study of shared clonotypes between healthy human individuals. Broader study findings: Sorted-subset sequencing, rarefaction showed, was incomplete despite large depth.

On this clone itself: What it binds is unknown.

TCRdb's copy holds only in-frame clones and misses some; the assay was immunoSEQ multiplex PCR. Found here are approximately 2.3 million clones, 85% to 95% of them singletons; the top ten hold roughly 0.36%. J was trimmed by 6 bases and V by 4 bases; bases with no gene match: 13. The CDR3 loop spans 16 amino acids. In germline, CDR1 is SGHRS, CDR2 YFSETQ. The chain uses TRBV5-1 and TRBJ2-1, with 7 bases identical to TRBD2. The sequencing input was naive CD4+ T cells from PBMCs. Subset: CD45RA+ positively selected. The TCR was taken from a man aged 18 to 30 in good health. Some clones in this sample may be carry-over from other donors' samples. CDR3 sequence: CASSPFYGRAANEQFF. DNA of the CDR3: TGCGCCAGCAGCCCTTTCTATGGGAGGGCCGCCAATGAGCAGTTCTTC.